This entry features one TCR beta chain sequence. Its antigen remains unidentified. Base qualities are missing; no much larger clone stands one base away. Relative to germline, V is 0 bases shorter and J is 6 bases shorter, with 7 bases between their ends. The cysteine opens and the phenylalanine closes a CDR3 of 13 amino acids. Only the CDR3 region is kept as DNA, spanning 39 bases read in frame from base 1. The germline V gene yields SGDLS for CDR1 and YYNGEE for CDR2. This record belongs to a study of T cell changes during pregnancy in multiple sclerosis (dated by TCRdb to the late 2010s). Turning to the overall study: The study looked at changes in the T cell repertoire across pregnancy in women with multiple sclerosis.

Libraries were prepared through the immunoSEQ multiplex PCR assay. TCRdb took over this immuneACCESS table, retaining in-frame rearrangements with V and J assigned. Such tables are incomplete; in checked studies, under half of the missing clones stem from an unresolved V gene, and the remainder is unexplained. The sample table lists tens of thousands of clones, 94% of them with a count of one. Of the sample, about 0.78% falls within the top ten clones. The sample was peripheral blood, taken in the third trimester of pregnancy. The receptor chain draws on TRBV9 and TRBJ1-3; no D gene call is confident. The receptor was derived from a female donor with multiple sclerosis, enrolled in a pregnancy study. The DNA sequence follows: TGTGCCAGCAGCGTAGATGCGGTAAACACCATATATTTT. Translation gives CASSVDAVNTIYF.